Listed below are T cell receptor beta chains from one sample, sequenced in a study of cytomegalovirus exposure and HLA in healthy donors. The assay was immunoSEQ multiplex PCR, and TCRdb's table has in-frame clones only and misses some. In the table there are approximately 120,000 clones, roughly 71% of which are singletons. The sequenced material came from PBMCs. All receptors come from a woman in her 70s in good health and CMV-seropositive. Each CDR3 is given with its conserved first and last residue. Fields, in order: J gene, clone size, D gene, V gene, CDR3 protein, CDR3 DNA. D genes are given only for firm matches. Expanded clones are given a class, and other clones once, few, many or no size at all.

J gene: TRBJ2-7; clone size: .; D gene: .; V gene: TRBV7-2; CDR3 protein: CASSRQAEDYEQYF; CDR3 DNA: TGTGCCAGCAGCCGACAGGCGGAGGACTACGAGCAGTACTTC
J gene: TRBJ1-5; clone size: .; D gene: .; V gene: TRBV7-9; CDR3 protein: CASSLDFQPQHF; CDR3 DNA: TGTGCCAGCAGCTTAGACTTCCAGCCCCAGCATTTT
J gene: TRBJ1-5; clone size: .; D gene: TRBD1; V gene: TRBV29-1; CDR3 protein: CSVVDRGIGNQPQHF; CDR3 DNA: TGCAGCGTTGTAGACAGGGGTATAGGCAATCAGCCCCAGCATTTT
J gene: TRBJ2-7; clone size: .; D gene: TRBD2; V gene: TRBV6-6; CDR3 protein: CASSIGLAGIYEQYF; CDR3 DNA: TGTGCCAGCTCGATCGGACTAGCGGGGATCTACGAGCAGTACTTC
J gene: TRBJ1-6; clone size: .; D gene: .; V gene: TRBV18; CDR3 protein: CASSFSAGDSPLHF; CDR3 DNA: TGTGCCAGCTCATTCTCCGCGGGGGATTCACCCCTCCACTTT
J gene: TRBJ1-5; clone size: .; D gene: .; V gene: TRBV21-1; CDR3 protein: CASSKVDRGDNQPQHF; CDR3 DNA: TGTGCCAGCAGCAAAGTGGACAGGGGGGACAATCAGCCCCAGCATTTT
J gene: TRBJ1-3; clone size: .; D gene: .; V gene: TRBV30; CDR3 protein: CAWSRSGNTIYF; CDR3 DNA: TGTGCCTGGAGCCGGTCTGGAAACACCATATATTTT
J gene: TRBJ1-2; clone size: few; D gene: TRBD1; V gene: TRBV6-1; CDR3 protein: CASSEQGTGGYYGYTF; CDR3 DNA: TGTGCCAGCAGTGAACAGGGGACAGGGGGTTACTATGGCTACACCTTC
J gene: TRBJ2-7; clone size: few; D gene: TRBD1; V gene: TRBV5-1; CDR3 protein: CASSLAGTGSLEQYF; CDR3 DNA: TGCGCCAGCAGCTTGGCCGGGACAGGGTCGCTCGAGCAGTACTTC
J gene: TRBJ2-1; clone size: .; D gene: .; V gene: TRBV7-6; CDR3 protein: CASSLGPHENEQFF; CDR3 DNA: TGTGCCAGCAGCTTAGGCCCCCACGAGAATGAGCAGTTCTTC
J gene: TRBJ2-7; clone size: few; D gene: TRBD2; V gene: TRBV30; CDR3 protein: CAWSRRGAAYEQYF; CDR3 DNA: TGTGCCTGGAGCCGGCGGGGGGCGGCATACGAGCAGTACTTC
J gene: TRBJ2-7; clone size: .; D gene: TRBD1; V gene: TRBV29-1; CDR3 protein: CSVELDRGTYEQYF; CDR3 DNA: TGCAGCGTTGAGTTGGACAGGGGAACCTACGAGCAGTACTTC
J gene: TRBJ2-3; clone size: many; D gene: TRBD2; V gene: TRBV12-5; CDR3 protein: CASGLISGAALKAADTQYF; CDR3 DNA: TGTGCTAGTGGTTTGATTAGCGGGGCGGCCCTGAAAGCCGCAGATACGCAGTATTTT
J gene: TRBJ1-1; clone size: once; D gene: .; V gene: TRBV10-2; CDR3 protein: CASSSDQGTEAFF; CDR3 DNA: TGCGCCAGCAGTAGCGATCAGGGCACTGAAGCTTTCTTT
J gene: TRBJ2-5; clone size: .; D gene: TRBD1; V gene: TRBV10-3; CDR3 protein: CAISESTGAGQETQYF; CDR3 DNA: TGTGCCATCAGTGAGTCGACAGGGGCTGGCCAAGAGACCCAGTACTTC
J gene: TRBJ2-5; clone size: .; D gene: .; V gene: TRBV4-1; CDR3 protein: CASSRSGEETQYF; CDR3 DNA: TGCGCCAGCAGCCGGAGCGGCGAAGAGACCCAGTACTTC
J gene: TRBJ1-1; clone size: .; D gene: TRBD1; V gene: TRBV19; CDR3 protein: CASNRGNTEAFF; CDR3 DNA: TGTGCCAGTAACAGGGGGAACACTGAAGCTTTCTTT
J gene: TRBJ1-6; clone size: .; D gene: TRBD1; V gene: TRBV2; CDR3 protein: CARAPGTGDSPLHF; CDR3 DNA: TGTGCCAGAGCCCCGGGGACAGGGGATTCACCCCTCCACTTT
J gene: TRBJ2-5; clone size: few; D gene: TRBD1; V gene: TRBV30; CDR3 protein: CAWSVSRTGFQETQYF; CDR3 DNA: TGTGCCTGGAGTGTATCTCGGACAGGGTTCCAAGAGACCCAGTACTTC
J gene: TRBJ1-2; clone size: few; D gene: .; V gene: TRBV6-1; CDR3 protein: CASSEALGRSGGYTF; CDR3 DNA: TGTGCCAGCAGTGAAGCGCTGGGTCGATCGGGTGGCTACACCTTC
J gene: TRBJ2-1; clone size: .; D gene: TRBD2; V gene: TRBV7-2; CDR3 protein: CASSSTSGGALHEQFF; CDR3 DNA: TGTGCCAGCAGCTCCACGAGCGGGGGGGCCCTCCATGAGCAGTTCTTC
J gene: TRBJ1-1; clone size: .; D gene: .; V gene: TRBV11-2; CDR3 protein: CASTPHRRENTEAFF; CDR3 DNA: TGTGCCAGCACCCCACACCGACGGGAGAACACTGAAGCTTTCTTT
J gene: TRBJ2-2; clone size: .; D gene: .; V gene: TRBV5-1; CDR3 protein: CASSTRNTGELFF; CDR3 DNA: TGCGCCAGCAGCACGAGGAACACCGGGGAGCTGTTTTTT
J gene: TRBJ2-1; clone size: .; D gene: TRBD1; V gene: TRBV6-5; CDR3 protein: CASSLGDSYGNEQFF; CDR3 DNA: TGTGCCAGCAGTTTGGGGGACAGCTACGGGAATGAGCAGTTCTTC
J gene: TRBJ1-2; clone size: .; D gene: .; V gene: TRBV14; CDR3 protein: CASSQEVAAALYGYTF; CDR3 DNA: TGTGCCAGCAGCCAAGAAGTAGCGGCAGCACTCTATGGCTACACCTTC
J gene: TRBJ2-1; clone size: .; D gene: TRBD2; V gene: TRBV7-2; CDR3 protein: CASSDSGVPYNEQFF; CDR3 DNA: TGTGCCAGCAGCGATAGCGGGGTTCCCTACAATGAGCAGTTCTTC
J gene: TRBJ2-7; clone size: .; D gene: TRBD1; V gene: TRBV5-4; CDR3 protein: CASSPPGTGVYEQYF; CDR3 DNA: TGTGCCAGCAGCCCGCCGGGGACAGGGGTCTACGAGCAGTACTTC